The 21 T cell receptor beta chains listed next were all sequenced from one sample in a study of OX40 agonist ivuxolimab in advanced cancers. Sequenced by immunoSEQ multiplex PCR; TCRdb stores in-frame clones only, minus some. Counted here are some 86,000 clones, approximately 85% occurring once; the ten biggest clones make up 3% to 4.5%. The sample consisted of CD4+ or CD8+ T cells sorted from blood, taken in a trial of the OX40 agonist ivuxolimab. Every receptor here comes from an adult with an advanced solid tumor such as melanoma, head and neck, liver or kidney cancer.

The V gene is TRBV7-9, the J gene TRBJ2-2; possibly TRBD1 for D (6 bases). V shed 5 bases and J shed 1 base, with 14 bases lying between them. Germline V gives CDR1 SEHNR, CDR2 FQNEAQ (reference sequence). The length of the CDR3 is 16 residues. Here the CDR3 DNA reads TGTGCCAGCAGCGGGAAGGGGGACCAGAACACCGGGGAGCTGTTTTTT. This encodes CASSGKGDQNTGELFF.

The chain links TRBV6-1 to TRBJ2-7; 7 bases map to TRBD1. The trim removed 2 bases at V and 2 bases at J, leaving 6 bases unmatched. Germline V lookup: CDR1 MNHNS, CDR2 SASEGT. The CDR3 runs to 15 residues. Here the CDR3 DNA reads TGTGCCAGCAGTGAATTAGACAGGGTAACCTACGAGCAGTACTTC. Its protein is CASSELDRVTYEQYF.

The chain couples TRBV2 to TRBJ2-1; 8 nucleotides align to TRBD1. The V gene end was trimmed by 6 bases and the J gene end by 4 bases; junction bases not matched to a gene: 5. CDR1 is SNHLY and CDR2 is FYNNEI in the germline V gene. The CDR3 sequence is 14 residues long. The CDR3: CASSLTGDYNEQFF. The CDR3 nucleotides read TGTGCCAGCAGCTTGACAGGGGATTACAATGAGCAGTTCTTC.

J is TRBJ2-1 and V is TRBV13, with D unresolved. Germline CDR1 PRHDT, CDR2 FYEKMQ (reference sequence). The CDR3 loop spans 11 amino acids. Trimming stripped 9 bases from V and 5 bases from J, with 8 bases between. The CDR3: CASQLDNEQFF. The CDR3 DNA reads as TGTGCCAGTCAACTGGACAATGAGCAGTTCTTC.

The table lists this clone with a few counts. The gene calls are TRBV7-2 and TRBJ2-1; D call uncertain. The CDR3 loop spans 12 amino acids. Deletions cut 5 bases from V and 6 bases from J, with 8 bases between. CDR1 and CDR2 (germline): SGHTA, FQGNSA. CDR3 sequence reads: CASSPLRNEQFF. CDR3 nucleotides: TGTGCCAGCAGCCCCCTACGCAATGAGCAGTTCTTC.

This CDR3 is CASSVEGTLQAGGVYEQYF. The CDR3 region has the DNA TGTGCCAGCAGCGTAGAGGGAACGCTTCAAGCGGGGGGAGTCTACGAGCAGTACTTC. This chain uses TRBV9 with TRBJ2-7; 9 bases line up with TRBD2. Germline V gene data show CDR1 as SGDLS and CDR2 as YYNGEE. The CDR3 is made up of 19 amino acids. V gave up 0 bases and J gave up 3 bases; unmatched junction bases: 16.

With respect to this clone: Distinct nucleotide sequences in the sample also encode this CDR3. The CDR3 spells CASSVAGTGELFF. The DNA for the CDR3 is TGTGCCAGCAGCGTAGCGGGCACCGGGGAGCTGTTTTTT. The rearrangement joins TRBV9 to TRBJ2-2; D is undetermined. Trimming stripped 0 bases from V and 4 bases from J, with 4 bases between. The germline V gene has CDR1 SGDLS and CDR2 YYNGEE. The CDR3 is made up of 13 amino acids.

V usage is TRBV5-1 and J usage is TRBJ2-1; D gene unclear. V was clipped by 0 bases and J by 8 bases, with 15 bases between them. This CDR3 comprises 15 residues. The germline gives CDR1 SGHRS, CDR2 YFSETQ. CDR3 residues: CASSLDEGRNHEQFF. The CDR3 DNA follows: TGCGCCAGCAGCTTGGACGAAGGTAGGAATCATGAGCAGTTCTTC.

The chain joins TRBV19 to TRBJ2-7; TRBD1 aligns across 9 bases. Trimming at V came to 5 bases and at J to 3 bases, leaving 8 bases not matched to a gene. The CDR3 extends over 15 amino acids. Germline CDR1 LNHDA, CDR2 SQIVND (reference sequence). The CDR3 DNA reads as TGTGCCAGTAGTGCACCGGGACAGGGTTTCTACGAGCAGTACTTC. This gives the protein CASSAPGQGFYEQYF.

The chain links TRBV4-1 to TRBJ2-1; 11 nucleotides line up with TRBD1. The CDR3 covers 16 residues. CDR1 MGHRA and CDR2 YSYEKL come from the germline V gene. After removal of 1 base from V and 6 bases from J, the junction contained 5 bases not matched to a gene. CDR3 DNA: TGCGCCAGCAGCCAAGTGGGGACAGGGGGTCCCAATGAGCAGTTCTTC. Translated: CASSQVGTGGPNEQFF.

The chain recombines TRBV7-9 with TRBJ2-2, with 9 bases aligning to TRBD2. V shed 1 base, J shed 7 bases, and the junction held 7 bases outside the gene matches. Germline CDR1 SEHNR, CDR2 FQNEAQ (reference sequence). This CDR3 is built from 16 residues. In nucleotides, the CDR3 is TGTGCCAGCAGCTTAGACGGCGGGAGGGCCCGCGGGGAGCTGTTTTTT. It translates to CASSLDGGRARGELFF.

This chain connects TRBV6-1 to TRBJ1-1; a possible D gene is TRBD1 (6 bases). This CDR3 has 16 residues. The V gene lost 0 bases and the J gene lost 3 bases, with 14 bases spanning the gap. The germline V gene has CDR1 MNHNS and CDR2 SASEGT. The CDR3 here is CASSEAGGRADTEAFF. The CDR3 DNA is TGTGCCAGCAGTGAAGCGGGGGGCAGGGCTGACACTGAAGCTTTCTTT.

The rearrangement uses TRBV7-9 and TRBJ2-7; D gene unclear. This CDR3 spans 14 amino acids. CDR1 and CDR2 from the germline V gene are SEHNR and FQNEAQ (reference sequence). V was shortened by 5 bases and J by 1 base, with 12 bases between the two germline ends. CDR3 bases: TGTGCCAGCAGCCACATGCTAACTTCCTACGAGCAGTACTTC. Protein: CASSHMLTSYEQYF.

This sequence joins TRBV6-1 and TRBJ2-1; 13 bases are a match to TRBD2. The germline V gene encodes CDR1 MNHNS and CDR2 SASEGT. Losses at the gene ends were 8 bases for V and 4 bases for J; bases not matched to a gene: 5. This CDR3 is 15 amino acids long. DNA of the CDR3: TGTGCCAGCTTACTAGCGGGAGGGGTGTACAATGAGCAGTTCTTC. Translated, it gives CASLLAGGVYNEQFF.

This clone was found a few times. J is TRBJ2-5 and V is TRBV27; D is perhaps TRBD1 (5 bases). CDR1 and CDR2 from the germline V gene are MNHEY and SMNVEV (reference sequence). The CDR3 runs to 13 residues. V was trimmed by 0 bases and J by 14 bases, leaving 16 bases between them. The CDR3 reads CASSLSQGSNIYF. Here the CDR3 DNA reads TGTGCCAGCAGTTTATCCCAGGGCTCCAATATTTACTTC.

The V and J genes are TRBV5-1 and TRBJ1-4; D possibly corresponds to TRBD1 (5 bases). The CDR3 is 15 amino acids. Per germline, CDR1 SGHRS and CDR2 YFSETQ. V lost 4 bases to trimming and J lost 3 bases, with 13 bases between them. CDR3 sequence (DNA): TGCGCCAGCAGCACCTCCGGGGCACCTAATGAAAAACTGTTTTTT. Translated, it gives CASSTSGAPNEKLFF.

This chain connects TRBV6-1 to TRBJ2-1; TRBD2 matches at 11 bases. This CDR3 has 15 amino acids. V lost 3 bases and J lost 9; bases outside the gene matches: 7. The germline CDR1 and CDR2 sequences are MNHNS and SASEGT. The CDR3 reads CASSDSVLAGAEQFF. CDR3 coding DNA: TGTGCCAGCAGTGATTCGGTACTAGCGGGAGCTGAGCAGTTCTTC.

J is TRBJ2-7 and V is TRBV5-1; the D is unclear. The ends were cut back, 2 bases at V and 6 bases at J, with 6 bases in the middle. Germline CDR1 reads SGHRS; CDR2 reads YFSETQ. The CDR3 runs 11 residues. The CDR3 spells CASSFSGEQYF. CDR3 bases: TGCGCCAGCAGCTTTTCTGGCGAGCAGTACTTC.

J is TRBJ1-1 and V is TRBV27; D ambiguous. Germline V gives CDR1 MNHEY, CDR2 SMNVEV (reference sequence). V was pared by 3 bases and J by 1 base, with 12 bases between. The CDR3 has 15 amino acids. The CDR3 region is CASSFLSPPNTEAFF. DNA of the CDR3: TGTGCCAGCAGTTTCCTCTCCCCACCGAACACTGAAGCTTTCTTT.

J is TRBJ1-5 and V is TRBV28; D perhaps matches TRBD1 (5 bases). The CDR3 has 17 residues. Germline values: CDR1 MDHEN, CDR2 SYDVKM. The V gene lost 6 bases and the J gene lost 4 bases, with 22 bases spanning the gap. CDR3 bases: TGTGCCAGCAGGGGGGAGGGGTGGCAGGGTGGTAATCAGCCCCAGCATTTT. This sequence encodes CASRGEGWQGGNQPQHF. The full variable domain, in which reference TRBV28 and TRBJ1-5 provide the parts outside the CDR3, is DVKVTQSSRYLVKRTGEKVFLECVQDMDHENMFWYRQDPGLGLRLIYFSYDVKMKEKGDIPEGYSVSREKKERFSLILESASTNQTSMYLCASRGEGWQGGNQPQHFGDGTRLSIL.

This chain uses TRBV7-2 with TRBJ2-5; D tentatively reads TRBD1 or TRBD2 (7 bases each). CDR3 length: 14 amino acids. Germline assignment: CDR1 SGHTA and CDR2 FQGNSA. Trimming left V 8 bases short and J 2 bases short, with 15 bases between. The CDR3 region is CASRSGGGQETQYF. The CDR3 DNA reads TGTGCCAGCCGTTCAGGGGGGGGGCAAGAGACCCAGTACTTC.